This T cell receptor (beta chain) is from a study of shared clonotypes between healthy human individuals. General study findings and limits: Non-shared clonotypes showed lower generation probabilities than clonotypes common to all four donors.

The germline V gene has CDR1 MDHEN and CDR2 SYDVKM. The V end lost 6 bases, the J end lost 1 base, and 12 bases lay between the germline ends. The CDR3 loop spans 14 amino acids. Running of the assay took place at deep level. Only in-frame clones appear in the TCRdb table, and some are missing; sequencing was by immunoSEQ multiplex PCR. The sample has 2,100,000 or so clones; almost 96% are singletons. As regards this clone: Antigen: not known.

The TCR was taken from a man between 18 and 35 years old in good health. This sequence joins TRBV28 and TRBJ2-5; D may be TRBD2 (5 bases). Sequencing used naive CD4+ T cells sorted from blood. Regarding subset: CD45RA+ positively selected. CDR3: CASSPPDFQETQYF. In nucleotides, the CDR3 is TGTGCCAGCAGCCCGCCGGACTTCCAAGAGACCCAGTACTTC. Drawing the rest from reference TRBV28 and TRBJ2-5, the complete variable domain is DVKVTQSSRYLVKRTGEKVFLECVQDMDHENMFWYRQDPGLGLRLIYFSYDVKMKEKGDIPEGYSVSREKKERFSLILESASTNQTSMYLCASSPPDFQETQYFGPGTRLLVL.